Listed here are 18 T cell receptor beta chains from one sample, sequenced in a study of Graves' ophthalmopathy and Graves' hyperthyroidism. Amplification of the TCR beta CDR3 regions used RNA transcripts (as template). The first round was an RT-PCR with HTBI primers, and the second round was a multiplex PCR. TCRdb analysed the multiplex PCR reads with MiXCR anew, one entry per CDR3 protein. The data show hundreds of thousands of distinct CDR3 sequences, roughly 20% seen once. Sample: peripheral blood. All receptors come from a woman between 18 and 30 years old with stable Graves' hyperthyroidism.

With regard to this clonotype: Possible read error: a much larger clone is one base away. The chain has TRBV20-1 and TRBJ1-2; TRBD1 is a possible D gene (6 bases). CDR3 length: 13 amino acids. The germline gives CDR1 DFQATT, CDR2 SNEGSKA (reference sequence). Here the CDR3 DNA reads TGCAGTGCTAGTCTGACAGGAGGCCATGGCTTCACCTTC. The encoded protein is CSASLTGGHGFTF.

The genes are TRBV12-3 or TRBV12-4 and TRBJ2-1, with TRBD2 matching over 8 bases. The CDR3 covers 15 residues. V was pared by 6 bases and J by 2 bases, with 6 bases of the junction left unmatched. CDR3 nucleotides: TGTGCCAGCAGACTAGCGGAGTCCACCTACAATGAGCAGTTCTTC. Its protein product is CASRLAESTYNEQFF.

At least ten counts were recorded for this clonotype. A much larger clone sits a single nucleotide away, making a read error possible. This rearrangement joins TRBV12-3 or TRBV12-4 to TRBJ2-2; 8 bases agree with TRBD2. The CDR3 consists of 14 residues. DNA of the CDR3: TGTGCCAGCAGTCGAACTAGCGGCACCGGGGAGCTGTGTTTT. This encodes CASSRTSGTGELCF.

In the case of this clonotype: A clone one base away is much larger, so this may be a read error. J is TRBJ2-5 and V is TRBV5-1; perhaps TRBD2 as D (6 bases). CDR1 and CDR2 from the germline V gene are SGHRS and YFSETQ. The CDR3 totals 16 residues. V dropped 4 bases and J dropped 4 bases, with 20 bases sitting between them. CDR3 nucleotide sequence: TGCGCCAGCAGCGGCCGGACTTGCGGGGCTTTAGAGACCCAGTACTTC. This codes for CASSGRTCGALETQYF.

There are a few counts of this clonotype. The J gene is TRBJ2-5, the V gene TRBV28; a weak D match, TRBD1 (6 bases). With 5 bases removed from V and 2 bases from J, the gap between germline ends came to 18 bases. Germline lookup yields CDR1 MDHEN and CDR2 SYDVKM. The CDR3 consists of 16 residues. The CDR3 sequence: CASSPDIGQIQETQYF. In DNA, the CDR3 is TGTGCCAGCAGTCCCGATATAGGACAGATTCAAGAGACCCAGTACTTC.

This clonotype was counted many times. The chain is built from TRBV7-9 and TRBJ2-5; D not resolved. Germline CDR1 is SEHNR and CDR2 is FQNEAQ (reference sequence). The CDR3 is made up of 16 amino acids. Trimming pared 1 base from V and 5 bases from J, leaving 17 bases between. The CDR3 loop reads CASSLGSSGLGETQYF. Here the CDR3 DNA reads TGTGCCAGCAGCTTAGGTTCGTCCGGATTGGGGGAGACCCAGTACTTC.

This clonotype appeared a few times. V is TRBV7-2 and J is TRBJ2-5, with D perhaps assigned TRBD1 or TRBD2 (7 bases each). The germline CDR1 and CDR2 sequences are SGHTA and FQGNSA. CDR3 size: 16 residues. V was trimmed by 5 bases and J by 5 bases, leaving 21 bases between them. CDR3 nucleotides: TGTGCCAGCAGCCAGGGGGGGCGGAGGGGGCTGGAGACCCAGTACTTC. Its translation: CASSQGGRRGLETQYF. Full variable domain (remainder filled in from reference TRBV7-2 and TRBJ2-5): GAGVSQSPSNKVTEKGKDVELRCDPISGHTALYWYRQSLGQGLEFLIYFQGNSAPDKSGLPSDRFSAERTGGSVSTLTIQRTQQEDSAVYLCASSQGGRRGLETQYFGPGTRLLVL.

This clonotype came up many times. This chain uses TRBV19 with TRBJ2-7; D call uncertain. Trimming cost V 5 bases and J 7 bases, with 15 bases left between them. The germline gives CDR1 LNHDA, CDR2 SQIVND (reference sequence). The CDR3 is 13 amino acids. The CDR3 here is CASSHRNLEEQYF. For the CDR3, the DNA is TGTGCCAGTAGTCATAGGAATTTGGAGGAGCAGTACTTC.

This clonotype was found many times. This rearrangement joins TRBV2 to TRBJ1-2; no clear D gene. Trimming removed 0 bases from V and 8 bases from J, with 4 bases in between. CDR3 length equals 11 residues. Germline CDR1 and CDR2: SNHLY and FYNNEI. The CDR3 DNA sequence: TGTGCCAGCAGTGAAGCGCGCGGCTACACCTTC. Translating it yields CASSEARGYTF.

Ten or more counts support this clonotype. This chain links TRBV6-2 or TRBV6-3 with TRBJ1-2; D gene unclear. CDR3 length: 15 amino acids. In germline, CDR1 is MNHEY, CDR2 SVGEGT. Trimming left V 4 bases short and J 3 bases short, with 15 bases between. The CDR3 spells CASSLRLGFDYGYTF. As DNA, the CDR3 is TGTGCCAGCAGTTTGCGGCTGGGATTCGACTATGGCTACACCTTC.

The V and J genes are TRBV6-1 and TRBJ1-6; 12 nucleotides line up with TRBD1. The germline V gene has CDR1 MNHNS and CDR2 SASEGT. J lost 6 bases, V lost 6 bases, and 6 bases had no gene match. This CDR3 comprises 16 residues. In DNA form, the CDR3 reads TGTGCCAGCAGGACAGGGACAGGGGGCGGTAATTCACCCCTCCACTTT. This sequence encodes CASRTGTGGGNSPLHF.

This clonotype was counted at least ten times. V usage is TRBV14 and J usage is TRBJ1-2; 9 bases align to TRBD1. In germline, CDR1 is SGHDN, CDR2 FVKESK. This CDR3 has 14 amino acids. V trimming: 2 bases; J trimming: 4 bases; junction bases outside the gene matches: 2. The DNA of the CDR3 is TGTGCCAGCAGCCAATCGGGACAGGGCTATGGCTACACCTTC. Translation: CASSQSGQGYGYTF. Full variable domain (missing parts from reference TRBV14 and TRBJ1-2): EAGVTQFPSHSVIEKGQTVTLRCDPISGHDNLYWYRRVMGKEIKFLLHFVKESKQDESGMPNNRFLAERTGGTYSTLKVQPAELEDSGVYFCASSQSGQGYGYTFGSGTRLTVV.

The CDR3 loop reads CASSLGVFGRAPNEKLFF. CDR3 DNA: TGTGCCAGCAGCTTAGGCGTTTTTGGGAGGGCCCCTAATGAAAAACTGTTTTTT. The V call is TRBV11-1, the J call TRBJ1-4, with D unclear. V was shortened by 1 base and J by 3 bases, with 18 bases between the two germline ends. The length of the CDR3 is 18 residues. The germline V gene has CDR1 SGHAT and CDR2 FQDESV (reference sequence).

The chain recombines TRBV7-8 with TRBJ1-4; D not resolved. Germline CDR1 reads SGHVS; CDR2 reads FQNEAQ. CDR3 size: 16 residues. Between the trimmed V and J ends, which lost 0 bases and 0 bases, there was a span of 8 bases. CDR3 loop: CASSLAVGTTNEKLFF. DNA of the CDR3: TGTGCCAGCAGCTTAGCGGTCGGAACAACTAATGAAAAACTGTTTTTT. Drawing the rest from reference TRBV7-8 and TRBJ1-4, the complete variable domain is GAGVSQSPRYKVAKRGQDVALRCDPISGHVSLFWYQQALGQGPEFLTYFQNEAQLDKSGLPSDRFFAERPEGSVSTLKIQRTQQEDSAVYLCASSLAVGTTNEKLFFGSGTQLSVL.

This clonotype was detected ten times or more. The chain uses TRBV7-2 and TRBJ1-3, with TRBD1 matching 11 bases. The CDR3 totals 15 residues. The V gene's germline CDR1 is SGHTA and CDR2 FQGNSA. The V gene end was trimmed by 6 bases and the J gene end by 4 bases; junction bases not matched to a gene: 5. For the CDR3, the DNA is TGTGCCAGCAGAAGGGACAGGGGGGACGGAAACACCATATATTTT. Amino acids: CASRRDRGDGNTIYF.

This clonotype was seen many times. The chain joins TRBV2 to TRBJ2-7; the D is unclear. This CDR3 region has 12 residues. The germline CDR1 and CDR2 sequences are SNHLY and FYNNEI. Trimming stripped 7 bases from V and 2 bases from J, with 9 bases between. The CDR3 coding sequence is TGTGCCAGCAAGGTCACTCCCTACGAGCAGTACTTC. Protein product: CASKVTPYEQYF.

Only a few counts were recorded for this clonotype. V is TRBV12-3 or TRBV12-4 and J is TRBJ1-2; 8 bases agree with TRBD1. The CDR3 runs to 14 residues. The V and J ends lost 5 bases and 4 bases, in that order; junction bases with no gene match: 6. DNA for the CDR3: TGTGCCAGCAGTCCGACAGGGGCAGTCTATGGCTACACCTTC. This encodes CASSPTGAVYGYTF.

This clonotype occurred many times. The chain has TRBV20-1 and TRBJ2-5; TRBD2 matches 10 bases. The germline V gene encodes CDR1 DFQATT and CDR2 SNEGSKA (reference sequence). J gave up 5 bases and V 4 bases, and 13 bases lay outside the gene matches. The CDR3 consists of 16 residues. The CDR3 region has the DNA TGCAGTGCTACCCACGGCACTAGCGGGATATTGGAGACCCAGTACTTC. It yields the protein CSATHGTSGILETQYF.